The 27 T cell receptor beta chains reported below all come from one sample, sequenced in a study of technical replicates of blood from several donors. Produced via immunoSEQ multiplex PCR; TCRdb's table is partial and in-frame only. Of 75,000 to 95,000 clones listed, just over 90% are singletons. The sequenced sample consisted of T cells isolated from PBMCs. The receptors were gathered from a human donor in good health.

The chain couples TRBV6-5 to TRBJ1-3; no clear D. Germline V gene data show CDR1 as MNHEY and CDR2 as SVGAGI. V was clipped by 0 bases and J by 4 bases, with 13 bases between them. The length of the CDR3 is 16 residues. The CDR3 loop reads CASSYSLGFAGNTIYF. The CDR3 DNA reads as TGTGCCAGCAGTTACTCATTGGGCTTCGCGGGAAACACCATATATTTT.

The chain employs TRBV2 and TRBJ2-3; D is ambiguous. Germline V lookup: CDR1 SNHLY, CDR2 FYNNEI. The CDR3 contains 12 residues. V gave up 2 bases and J gave up 6 bases, with 6 bases separating them. The CDR3 reads CASSESSDTQYF. In DNA, the CDR3 is TGTGCCAGCAGTGAATCGTCCGATACGCAGTATTTT.

This chain joins TRBV6-6 and TRBJ1-5; tentative D call: TRBD1 (5 bases). V dropped 2 bases and J dropped 7 bases, with 12 bases sitting between them. CDR1 and CDR2 from the germline V gene are MNHNY and SVGAGI (reference sequence). The CDR3 runs 14 residues. DNA of the CDR3: TGTGCCAGCAGTTACGGCGCGGGGGGGCAGCCCCAGCATTTT. Translation gives CASSYGAGGQPQHF.

This chain uses TRBV29-1 with TRBJ2-1; 13 bases map to TRBD2. The CDR3 is 16 residues long. The germline gives CDR1 SQVTM, CDR2 ANQGSEA. V trimming: 3 bases; J trimming: 9 bases; junction bases outside the gene matches: 11. In DNA, the CDR3 is TGCAGCGTTGAGGGGACTAGCGGGAACGCCATAGGTGAGCAGTTCTTC. Protein product: CSVEGTSGNAIGEQFF.

The J gene is TRBJ1-2, the V gene TRBV4-1; D perhaps matches TRBD1 (5 bases). V was clipped by 4 bases and J by 5 bases, with 17 bases between them. Germline V gives CDR1 MGHRA, CDR2 YSYEKL. The CDR3 totals 15 residues. This chain's CDR3 is CASSLLWQGSYGYTF. The CDR3 bases are TGCGCCAGCAGCCTCCTTTGGCAGGGATCGTATGGCTACACCTTC.

This clone has only a few counts. The gene calls are TRBV13 and TRBJ1-1; 7 positions match TRBD1. This CDR3 region has 15 residues. V shed 5 bases, J shed 1 base, and the junction held 7 bases outside the gene matches. Germline V gene lookup returns CDR1 PRHDT and CDR2 FYEKMQ (reference sequence). The CDR3 coding sequence is TGTGCCAGCAGCACCCGGGACAGCGGGAACACTGAAGCTTTCTTT. It translates to CASSTRDSGNTEAFF. Full variable domain (remainder filled in from reference TRBV13 and TRBJ1-1): AAGVIQSPRHLIKEKRETATLKCYPIPRHDTVYWYQQGPGQDPQFLISFYEKMQSDKGSIPDRFSAQQFSDYHSELNMSSLELGDSALYFCASSTRDSGNTEAFFGQGTRLTVV.

This chain uses TRBV11-2 with TRBJ1-4, with D possibly being TRBD1 (5 bases). Germline-derived CDR1 and CDR2 are SGHAT and FQNNGV. The CDR3 covers 15 residues. V dropped 5 bases and J dropped 7 bases, with 17 bases sitting between them. CDR3 region: CASSGRQGKGEKLFF. The DNA of the CDR3 is TGTGCCAGCAGCGGACGTCAGGGAAAGGGTGAAAAACTGTTTTTT.

The chain employs TRBV28 and TRBJ2-3; 7 bases line up with TRBD1. Germline lookup yields CDR1 MDHEN and CDR2 SYDVKM. Trimming removed 6 bases from V and 3 bases from J; junction bases left unmatched: 9. The CDR3 has 15 residues. The CDR3 region is CASSLEDRQTDTQYF. DNA for the CDR3: TGTGCCAGCAGCTTGGAGGACAGGCAAACAGATACGCAGTATTTT. Variable domain in full (rest from reference TRBV28 and TRBJ2-3): DVKVTQSSRYLVKRTGEKVFLECVQDMDHENMFWYRQDPGLGLRLIYFSYDVKMKEKGDIPEGYSVSREKKERFSLILESASTNQTSMYLCASSLEDRQTDTQYFGPGTRLTVL.

The V call is TRBV5-1, the J call TRBJ1-2; 7 bases are shared with TRBD1. Germline CDR1 reads SGHRS; CDR2 reads YFSETQ. This CDR3 region has 13 residues. V lost 1 base to trimming and J lost 4 bases; unmatched junction nucleotides: 1. CDR3 loop: CASSLPGGYGYTF. In nucleotides, the CDR3 is TGCGCCAGCAGCTTGCCAGGGGGCTATGGCTACACCTTC.

V and J are TRBV28 and TRBJ2-7; 7 nucleotides agree with TRBD1. Germline V CDR1 and CDR2: MDHEN, SYDVKM. This CDR3 is built from 15 residues. V shed 5 bases, J shed 5 bases, and the junction held 12 bases outside the gene matches. CDR3: CASSPQETGINEQYF. DNA for the CDR3: TGTGCCAGCAGTCCGCAAGAGACAGGGATCAACGAGCAGTACTTC.

The V call is TRBV6-1, the J call TRBJ1-3; weak D call: TRBD1 (6 bases). Germline CDR1 is MNHNS and CDR2 is SASEGT. The CDR3 spans 15 residues. V lost 2 bases to trimming and J lost 7 bases, with 15 bases between them. The CDR3 DNA sequence: TGTGCCAGCAGTGAACTCGGCCAGGGGCGGAACACCATATATTTT. It yields the protein CASSELGQGRNTIYF.

The V gene is TRBV4-1, the J gene TRBJ2-7; 11 bases map to TRBD2. The CDR3 totals 17 residues. V lost 1 base, J lost 6 bases, and 11 bases stayed unmatched. The germline gives CDR1 MGHRA, CDR2 YSYEKL. The CDR3 region is CASSQVTSGSELGEQYF. The CDR3 DNA reads TGCGCCAGCAGCCAAGTAACTAGCGGGAGTGAATTGGGCGAGCAGTACTTC.

The chain uses TRBV19 and TRBJ1-1; no definite D call. Germline CDR1 and CDR2: LNHDA and SQIVND (reference sequence). The germline V and J ends were trimmed by 6 bases and 7 bases, with 12 bases remaining between them. The CDR3 is 12 residues long. CDR3 in amino acids: CASRGRLFEAFF. In DNA, the CDR3 is TGTGCCAGTAGGGGCAGGCTATTTGAAGCTTTCTTT.

This chain's CDR3 is CASSGQGLDTEAFF. The CDR3 nucleotides are TGTGCCAGCAGCGGACAGGGGTTGGACACTGAAGCTTTCTTT. J is TRBJ1-1 and V is TRBV7-6, with TRBD1 identical over 9 bases. With V trimmed by 5 bases and J by 3 bases, 4 bases remained unmatched. The CDR3 totals 14 residues. Germline values: CDR1 SGHVS, CDR2 FNYEAQ.

The V call is TRBV27, the J call TRBJ2-1, with D tentatively TRBD1 (6 bases). The CDR3 totals 16 residues. Germline V gives CDR1 MNHEY, CDR2 SMNVEV (reference sequence). V shed 1 base and J shed 1 base, with 11 bases lying between them. CDR3 loop: CASSLFGGASYNEQFF. The DNA for the CDR3 is TGTGCCAGCAGTTTATTTGGGGGCGCGTCCTACAATGAGCAGTTCTTC.

In its sample, this clone was seen once. The chain combines TRBV6-1 with TRBJ1-3, with D uncertain. This CDR3 comprises 16 residues. V lost 2 bases and J 0 bases, leaving 11 bases between the germline ends. Germline V gene sequence: CDR1 MNHNS, CDR2 SASEGT. This chain's CDR3 is CASSELLPSSGNTIYF. Written as DNA, the CDR3 is TGTGCCAGCAGTGAATTACTACCGAGCTCTGGAAACACCATATATTTT.

The gene calls are TRBV27 and TRBJ1-5; no definite D call. Trimming removed 1 base from V and 3 bases from J, with 10 bases in between. Per germline, CDR1 MNHEY and CDR2 SMNVEV (reference sequence). The CDR3 length is 15 residues. The CDR3 loop reads CASSLLGESNQPQHF. As DNA, the CDR3 is TGTGCCAGCAGTTTATTGGGAGAATCCAATCAGCCCCAGCATTTT.

The rearrangement joins TRBV11-2 to TRBJ1-1; no reliable D call. The germline CDR1 and CDR2 sequences are SGHAT and FQNNGV. Deletions cut 4 bases from V and 1 base from J, with 10 bases between. The CDR3 is 14 residues long. The CDR3 DNA reads TGTGCCAGCAGCTCAACAAACACGAACACTGAAGCTTTCTTT. Amino acid sequence: CASSSTNTNTEAFF.

The V call is TRBV19, the J call TRBJ2-1; D ambiguous. The germline CDR1 and CDR2 sequences are LNHDA and SQIVND (reference sequence). The V end was cut by 5 bases, the J end by 8 bases, with 13 bases between. This CDR3 spans 13 amino acids. The DNA for the CDR3 is TGTGCCAGTAGTGCCTTCGAAAGCGATGAGCAGTTCTTC. This translates into CASSAFESDEQFF.

The chain is built from TRBV27 and TRBJ1-2, with a possible D match to TRBD1 (5 bases). The CDR3 runs to 16 residues. Germline lookup yields CDR1 MNHEY and CDR2 SMNVEV (reference sequence). The V and J ends lost 0 bases and 5 bases respectively, with 16 bases between them. The CDR3 bases are TGTGCCAGCAGTTTATCACTCGGGACTGCGCCTTATGGCTACACCTTC. This gives the protein CASSLSLGTAPYGYTF.

This clone was observed once. The rearrangement joins TRBV15 to TRBJ1-2; tentatively, D is TRBD1 (6 bases). The CDR3 length is 15 residues. Germline lookup yields CDR1 LNHNV and CDR2 YYDKDF (reference sequence). Trimming removed 5 bases at V and 5 bases at J, with 18 bases between. The CDR3 loop is CATSPTPGQTYGYTF. The CDR3 DNA reads TGTGCCACCAGCCCCACCCCCGGACAGACATATGGCTACACCTTC.

This chain uses TRBV4-1 with TRBJ2-3, with 7 bases that match TRBD1. The CDR3 consists of 15 residues. V gave up 3 bases and J gave up 9 bases; unmatched junction bases: 12. Germline CDR1 and CDR2: MGHRA and YSYEKL. In DNA form, the CDR3 reads TGCGCCAGCAGCCACCCCAGGGGGACGGACGACACGCAGTATTTT. Amino acids: CASSHPRGTDDTQYF.

This sequence joins TRBV5-1 and TRBJ2-6, with D maybe TRBD2 (5 bases). The CDR3 has 15 residues. Per the germline V gene, CDR1 is SGHRS and CDR2 is YFSETQ. Deletions cut 5 bases from V and 0 bases from J, with 9 bases between. This CDR3 is CASSPGFSGANVLTF. In DNA, the CDR3 is TGCGCCAGCAGTCCGGGGTTCTCTGGGGCCAACGTCCTGACTTTC.

This clone has only one observation. V and J are TRBV5-1 and TRBJ2-3; D might be TRBD2 (6 bases). The ends were cut back, 5 bases at V and 2 bases at J, with 15 bases in the middle. Germline V gene sequence: CDR1 SGHRS, CDR2 YFSETQ. This CDR3 spans 15 amino acids. The CDR3 DNA sequence: TGCGCCAGCAGACGCTTGACGGGGGTCACAGATACGCAGTATTTT. Protein sequence: CASRRLTGVTDTQYF. Based on the CDR3 plus reference TRBV5-1 and TRBJ2-3, the full variable domain is KAGVTQTPRYLIKTRGQQVTLSCSPISGHRSVSWYQQTPGQGLQFLFEYFSETQRNKGNFPGRFSGRQFSNSRSEMNVSTLELGDSALYLCASRRLTGVTDTQYFGPGTRLTVL.

This clone was counted a single time. J is TRBJ1-5 and V is TRBV30; D unresolved. Germline V CDR1 and CDR2: GTSNPN, SVGIG (reference sequence). Trimming removed 1 base at V and 0 bases at J, with 7 bases between. This CDR3 contains 14 residues. CDR3 DNA: TGTGCCTGGAGTGATGGCCGTAGCAATCAGCCCCAGCATTTT. Protein sequence: CAWSDGRSNQPQHF.

V gene TRBV5-6 combines with J gene TRBJ2-3; D possibly corresponds to TRBD2 (6 bases). This CDR3 is built from 13 residues. Germline V gives CDR1 SGHDT, CDR2 YYEEEE. Trimming shortened V by 6 bases and J by 3 bases, and 11 bases separated the two germline ends. This chain's CDR3 is CASNKRGTDTQYF. The CDR3 DNA reads TGTGCCAGCAACAAACGGGGGACAGATACGCAGTATTTT.

This clone was seen a single time. The chain combines TRBV5-1 with TRBJ2-1; 8 positions match TRBD2. The J segment lost 6 bases and the V segment lost 3 bases, leaving 11 bases of the junction unmatched. CDR3 size: 16 residues. Germline-derived CDR1 and CDR2 are SGHRS and YFSETQ. CDR3 protein: CASSWDGRVASNEQFF. DNA of the CDR3: TGCGCCAGCAGCTGGGACGGGAGGGTCGCGTCCAATGAGCAGTTCTTC.